A selection of T cell receptor beta chains follows, all from one sample in a study of regulatory T cells in long-lasting Graves disease. One entry per CDR3 protein results from TCRdb running MiXCR on the multiplex PCR reads. This sample carries 400,000 to 500,000 distinct CDR3 sequences, 11% to 15% of them seen once, and the ten largest clones take approximately 15%. In addition, the sample was reused for a study of T cells in Graves' hyperthyroidism and ophthalmopathy.

Source: peripheral blood mononuclear cells (PBMCs), taken at new diagnosis, from a patient treated with antithyroid drugs. These receptors were collected from a woman between 45 and 60 years old with Graves disease. CDR3s include the opening cysteine and the closing phenylalanine or tryptophan. Fields, in order: V gene, CDR3 protein.

v_gene: TRBV28; CDR3aa: CASSLRGYNSPLHF
v_gene: TRBV5-1; CDR3aa: CASSLGGFGANVLTF
v_gene: TRBV9; CDR3aa: CASSVVAEGQETQYF
v_gene: TRBV19; CDR3aa: CASSVGLEGDTQYF
v_gene: TRBV10-3; CDR3aa: CASRATGTTDTQYF
v_gene: TRBV6-5; CDR3aa: CASSYSSSRHDSPLHF
v_gene: TRBV20-1; CDR3aa: CSARDHVVGALTNIQYF
v_gene: TRBV27; CDR3aa: CASKLAGGTGELFF
v_gene: TRBV4-1; CDR3aa: CASSQVRGNEQFF
v_gene: TRBV2; CDR3aa: CASSVYSYEQYF